The 13 T cell receptor beta chains below were found in one sample sequenced in a study of T cell responses to AZD1222 COVID-19 vaccine. Profiled with immunoSEQ multiplex PCR; TCRdb holds only in-frame clones, not every one. The sample lists approximately 60,000 clones, approximately 85% occurring once. This specimen consisted of peripheral blood, obtained on day 0 of MenACWY control vaccination. The receptors were gathered from an adult in good health.

The sample holds one count of this clone. J is TRBJ1-2 and V is TRBV4-3; D possibly corresponds to TRBD1 (5 bases). The CDR3 has 14 amino acids. With 0 bases removed from V and 9 bases from J, the gap between germline ends came to 14 bases. The germline gives CDR1 LGHNA, CDR2 YSLEER. CDR3 sequence (DNA): TGCGCCAGCAGCCAAGACCTGGGGACGGGGAGCTACACCTTC. Translation gives CASSQDLGTGSYTF.

This chain joins TRBV7-2 and TRBJ2-3; TRBD2 agrees at 8 bases. V lost 1 base to trimming and J lost 7 bases; unmatched junction nucleotides: 7. This CDR3 region has 15 residues. CDR1 is SGHTA and CDR2 is FQGNSA in the germline V gene. CDR3 protein: CASSLGGLAPNTQYF. The CDR3 nucleotides are TGTGCCAGCAGCTTAGGTGGACTAGCTCCTAATACGCAGTATTTT.

This chain connects TRBV30 to TRBJ2-1; 13 bases align to TRBD2. CDR1 GTSNPN and CDR2 SVGIG come from the germline V gene (reference sequence). The CDR3 spans 17 residues. V was clipped by 0 bases and J by 8 bases; unmatched bases: 10. The CDR3 DNA follows: TGTGCCTGGAGTGTTGTACTAGCGGGAGGGCCTGGGGATGAGCAGTTCTTC. This encodes CAWSVVLAGGPGDEQFF.

The chain uses TRBV29-1 and TRBJ1-1; TRBD1 matches at 9 bases. J was trimmed by 4 bases and V by 5 bases; bases with no gene match: 20. From germline, CDR1 is SQVTM and CDR2 ANQGSEA. CDR3 length: 18 residues. As DNA, the CDR3 is TGCAGCGTTCTTACGGGGGACAGGGCCCGATTGGGGGGCACTGAAGCTTTCTTT. It specifies CSVLTGDRARLGGTEAFF. Variable domain in full (rest from reference TRBV29-1 and TRBJ1-1): SAVISQKPSRDICQRGTSLTIQCQVDSQVTMMFWYRQQPGQSLTLIATANQGSEATYESGFVIDKFPISRPNLTFSTLTVSNMSPEDSSIYLCSVLTGDRARLGGTEAFFGQGTRLTVV.

V gene TRBV28 combines with J gene TRBJ2-7; 7 bases fit TRBD1. The length of the CDR3 is 15 residues. V was clipped by 3 bases and J by 3 bases; unmatched bases: 8. Germline V gene sequence: CDR1 MDHEN, CDR2 SYDVKM. The CDR3, as DNA: TGTGCCAGCAGTTTGTCCGCGACAGGGTACTACGAGCAGTACTTC. The encoded protein is CASSLSATGYYEQYF.

The chain carries TRBV6-1 and TRBJ1-5; tentatively, D is TRBD1 (5 bases). This CDR3 is built from 16 residues. V was cut by 4 bases and J by 10 bases, with 23 bases left in between. Germline V gene lookup returns CDR1 MNHNS and CDR2 SASEGT. CDR3 DNA sequence: TGTGCCAGCAGTGCGGGGCTCGGGACTCTAATCAGCCCCCAGCATTTT. Protein sequence: CASSAGLGTLISPQHF.

This clone was counted a few times. The chain is built from TRBV4-2 and TRBJ2-7, with TRBD2 identical over 11 bases. This CDR3 has 14 residues. Trimming removed 2 bases from V and 7 bases from J; junction bases left unmatched: 4. CDR1 and CDR2 from the germline V gene are LGHNA and YNFKEQ. This chain's CDR3 is CASSQTSGSWEQYF. In DNA, the CDR3 is TGTGCCAGCAGCCAAACTAGCGGGAGCTGGGAGCAGTACTTC.

The CDR3 nucleotides read TGTGCCAGCAGCTTCGGTCAGAAACGTGCCGGGGAGCTGTTTTTT. Translation gives CASSFGQKRAGELFF. The chain links TRBV5-4 to TRBJ2-2; D is uncertain. The CDR3 totals 15 residues. Germline assignment: CDR1 SGHNT and CDR2 YYREEE (reference sequence). V was cut by 2 bases and J by 6 bases, with 14 bases left in between.

This clone was seen only once. This rearrangement joins TRBV30 to TRBJ2-5; a weak D match, TRBD2 (5 bases). The CDR3 is 14 amino acids. Germline-derived CDR1 and CDR2 are GTSNPN and SVGIG (reference sequence). Trimming cost V 4 bases and J 4 bases, with 16 bases left between them. The CDR3 nucleotides are TGTGCCTGGATGGATCTAGCCCGGGGAGAGACCCAGTACTTC. Amino acid sequence: CAWMDLARGETQYF. Complete variable domain (other parts from reference TRBV30 and TRBJ2-5): SQTIHQWPATLVQPVGSPLSLECTVEGTSNPNLYWYRQAAGRGLQLLFYSVGIGQISSEVPQNLSASRPQDRQFILSSKKLLLSDSGFYLCAWMDLARGETQYFGPGTRLLVL.

This chain connects TRBV28 to TRBJ2-5; 11 bases match TRBD1. Germline lookup yields CDR1 MDHEN and CDR2 SYDVKM. There are 16 residues in the CDR3. V was clipped by 6 bases and J by 3 bases; unmatched bases: 9. CDR3 DNA: TGTGCCAGCAGAAGCTGGGACAGGGGGACAGAAGAGACCCAGTACTTC. Amino acids: CASRSWDRGTEETQYF. The complete variable domain, with remaining parts taken from reference TRBV28 and TRBJ2-5, reads DVKVTQSSRYLVKRTGEKVFLECVQDMDHENMFWYRQDPGLGLRLIYFSYDVKMKEKGDIPEGYSVSREKKERFSLILESASTNQTSMYLCASRSWDRGTEETQYFGPGTRLLVL.

V usage is TRBV6-5 and J usage is TRBJ1-1, with D possibly matching TRBD1 (6 bases). CDR1 is MNHEY, CDR2 SVGAGI, per germline. V shed 2 bases and J shed 1 base, with 11 bases lying between them. The length of the CDR3 is 15 residues. The CDR3 nucleotides read TGTGCCAGCAGTTACGTTCGGACAGCGAACACTGAAGCTTTCTTT. This gives the protein CASSYVRTANTEAFF.

This clone showed up just a few times. The V gene is TRBV5-1, the J gene TRBJ1-6, with D possibly being TRBD1 (5 bases). Germline assignment: CDR1 SGHRS and CDR2 YFSETQ. CDR3 size: 15 residues. The V gene lost 5 bases and the J gene lost 6 bases, with 15 bases spanning the gap. The CDR3 loop reads CASSFSGTVNSPLHF. The CDR3 DNA follows: TGCGCCAGCAGTTTTTCTGGGACGGTTAATTCACCCCTCCACTTT. The variable domain in full, with the rest retrieved from reference TRBV5-1 and TRBJ1-6, is KAGVTQTPRYLIKTRGQQVTLSCSPISGHRSVSWYQQTPGQGLQFLFEYFSETQRNKGNFPGRFSGRQFSNSRSEMNVSTLELGDSALYLCASSFSGTVNSPLHFGNGTRLTVT.

The V call is TRBV12-3 or TRBV12-4, the J call TRBJ2-7, with TRBD2 matching 9 bases. CDR3 length: 13 residues. V trimming: 6 bases; J trimming: 4 bases; junction bases outside the gene matches: 4. The CDR3 DNA is TGTGCCAGCAGAATAGCGGGAGCATACGAGCAGTACTTC. It encodes CASRIAGAYEQYF.